The following is a T cell receptor beta chain sequence with its context. Its antigen target is currently unknown. Qualities for individual bases were not recorded, and no much larger clone is one base off. This record belongs to a study of PD-1 blockade in mismatch repair-deficient tumors (dated by TCRdb to 2016 to 2017). The study in broad terms: Between late 2013 and September 2016, the trial enrolled about 93 consecutive patients with over nine mismatch repair-deficient cancer types, every one of whom had been previously treated and was progressing. Deep sequencing of TCR CDR3 regions was used to track tumor-associated T cell clones in peripheral blood of patients responding to PD-1 blockade. Results the study describes overall, beyond this receptor: Tumor-resident clones, often undetectable in blood before treatment, expanded rapidly after pembrolizumab and then contracted, generally before radiologic responses.

The method was the immunoSEQ multiplex PCR assay. TCRdb provides this immuneACCESS table in a form limited to in-frame rearrangements. Some clones are lacking; in checked studies, under half of them reflect an unresolved V gene, and why the rest are absent is not known. The sample table contains some 120,000 clones; only one count was recorded for around 86% of them. About 13% of the sample is held by the ten biggest clonotypes. Measured from the cysteine to the phenylalanine, the CDR3 is 19 residues long. Just the 57-base CDR3 DNA is kept, in frame starting at base 1. Unmatched junction bases come to 14, with V trimmed by 5 bases and J by 5 bases. The germline V gene (reference sequence) supplies CDR1 SEHNR and CDR2 FQNEAQ. For every enrolled patient, mismatch repair deficiency was confirmed by either polymerase chain reaction or immunohistochemistry. Three patients who responded to pembrolizumab therapy underwent TCR sequencing. The phase II trial prospectively evaluated PD-1 blockade with pembrolizumab in advanced mismatch repair-deficient cancers, independent of tissue of origin. Serial peripheral blood T cell samples were collected before and at multiple times after starting PD-1 blockade. Blood sampling time points were reported as weeks after the first dose of pembrolizumab.

This sequence uses TRBV7-9 and TRBJ2-2, and TRBD2 aligns with 13 junction nucleotides. The sequences come from peripheral blood, collected 44 weeks after starting pembrolizumab. The sequence came from an adult with mismatch repair-deficient cancer. The DNA is as follows: TGTGCCAGCAGCCATTCACGGACTAGCGGGAGATCGGGGACCGGGGAGCTGTTTTTT. Translated, it gives CASSHSRTSGRSGTGELFF.